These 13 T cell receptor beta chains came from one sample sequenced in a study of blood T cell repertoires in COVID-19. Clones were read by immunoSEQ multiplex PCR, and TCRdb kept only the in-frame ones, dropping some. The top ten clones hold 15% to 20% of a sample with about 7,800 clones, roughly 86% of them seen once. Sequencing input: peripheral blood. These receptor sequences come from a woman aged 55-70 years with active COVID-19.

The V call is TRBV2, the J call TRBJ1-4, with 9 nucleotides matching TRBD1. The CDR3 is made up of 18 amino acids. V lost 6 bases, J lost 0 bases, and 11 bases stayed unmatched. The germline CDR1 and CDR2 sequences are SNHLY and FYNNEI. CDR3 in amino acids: CASSDYRDRDSTNEKLFF. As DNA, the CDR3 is TGTGCCAGCAGCGACTACCGGGACAGGGATTCAACTAATGAAAAACTGTTTTTT.

The CDR3 loop reads CASSYLGTSGGRAYEQYF. In DNA, the CDR3 is TGTGCCAGCAGCTACTTGGGGACTAGCGGGGGCCGAGCCTACGAGCAGTACTTC. The genes are TRBV7-6 and TRBJ2-7; 14 nucleotides align to TRBD2. The CDR3 consists of 18 residues. The germline V gene has CDR1 SGHVS and CDR2 FNYEAQ. The ends lost 4 bases at V and 2 bases at J; junction bases unmatched: 10.

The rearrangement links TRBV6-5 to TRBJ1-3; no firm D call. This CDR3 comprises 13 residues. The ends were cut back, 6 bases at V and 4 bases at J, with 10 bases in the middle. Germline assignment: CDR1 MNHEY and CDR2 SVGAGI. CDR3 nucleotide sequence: TGTGCCAGCAGCCAATACAGAGGAAACACCATATATTTT. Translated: CASSQYRGNTIYF.

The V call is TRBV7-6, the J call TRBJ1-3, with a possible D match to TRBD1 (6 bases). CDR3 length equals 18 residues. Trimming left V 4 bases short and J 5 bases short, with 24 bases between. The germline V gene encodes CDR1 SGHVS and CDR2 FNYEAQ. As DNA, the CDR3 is TGTGCCAGCAGCTCCCCGAAGGGGGAGCTGGGAGAAAGAAACACCATATATTTT. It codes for CASSSPKGELGERNTIYF.

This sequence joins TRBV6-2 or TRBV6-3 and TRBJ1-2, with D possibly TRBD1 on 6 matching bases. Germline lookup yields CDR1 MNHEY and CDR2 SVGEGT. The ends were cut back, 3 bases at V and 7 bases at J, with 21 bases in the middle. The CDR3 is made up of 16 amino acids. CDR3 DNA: TGTGCCAGCAGTTATACCACCCACGGGGGGGCCGGTGGCTACACCTTC. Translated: CASSYTTHGGAGGYTF.

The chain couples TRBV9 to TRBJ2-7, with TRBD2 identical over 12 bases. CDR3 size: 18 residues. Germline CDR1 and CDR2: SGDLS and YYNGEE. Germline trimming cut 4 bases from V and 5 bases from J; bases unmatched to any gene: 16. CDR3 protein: CASSPPGQLAGGLHEQYF. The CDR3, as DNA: TGTGCCAGCAGCCCCCCCGGACAACTAGCGGGGGGCCTACACGAGCAGTACTTC.

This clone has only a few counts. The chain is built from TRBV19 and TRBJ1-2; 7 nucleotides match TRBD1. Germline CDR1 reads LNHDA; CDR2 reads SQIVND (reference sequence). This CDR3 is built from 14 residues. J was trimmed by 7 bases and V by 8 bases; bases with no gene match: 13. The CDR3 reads CASHRWGQSFGYTF. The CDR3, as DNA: TGTGCCAGTCACCGGTGGGGACAGAGTTTTGGCTACACCTTC.

CDR3 in amino acids: CAWSGGGGREQYF. The CDR3 nucleotides are TGTGCCTGGAGTGGGGGGGGCGGTCGCGAGCAGTACTTC. This chain links TRBV30 with TRBJ2-7; D is perhaps TRBD2 (7 bases). The CDR3 length is 13 residues. In germline, CDR1 is GTSNPN, CDR2 SVGIG (reference sequence). V lost 1 base, J lost 6 bases, and 13 bases lay in between.

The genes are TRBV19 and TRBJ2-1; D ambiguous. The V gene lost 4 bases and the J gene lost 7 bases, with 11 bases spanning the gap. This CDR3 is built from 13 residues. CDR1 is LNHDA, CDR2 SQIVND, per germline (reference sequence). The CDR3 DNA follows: TGTGCCAGTAGTACTCCCTCGGTGAATGAGCAGTTCTTC. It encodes CASSTPSVNEQFF.

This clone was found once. As DNA, the CDR3 is TGTGCCAGCAGCCACCTTGGACAGGGAGGAGAGACCCAGTACTTC. This translates into CASSHLGQGGETQYF. The chain joins TRBV3-1 (or the pseudogene TRBV3-2) to TRBJ2-5, with 8 positions matching TRBD1. Trimming cost V 3 bases and J 4 bases; bases outside gene matches: 7. Germline-derived CDR1 and CDR2 are LGHDT and YNNKEL (reference sequence). CDR3 length: 15 amino acids.

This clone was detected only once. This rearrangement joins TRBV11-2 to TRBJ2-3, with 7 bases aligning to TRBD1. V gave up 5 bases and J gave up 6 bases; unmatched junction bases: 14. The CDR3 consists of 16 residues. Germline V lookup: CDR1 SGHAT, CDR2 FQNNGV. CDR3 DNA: TGTGCCAGCAGCCTTCTAACGACAGGGTGGGAGGATACGCAGTATTTT. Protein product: CASSLLTTGWEDTQYF.

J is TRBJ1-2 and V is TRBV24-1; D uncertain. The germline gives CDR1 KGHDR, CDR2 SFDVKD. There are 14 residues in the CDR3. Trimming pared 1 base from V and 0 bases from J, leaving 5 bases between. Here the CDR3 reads CATSDFTANYGYTF. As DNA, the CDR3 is TGTGCCACCAGTGATTTTACAGCTAACTATGGCTACACCTTC.

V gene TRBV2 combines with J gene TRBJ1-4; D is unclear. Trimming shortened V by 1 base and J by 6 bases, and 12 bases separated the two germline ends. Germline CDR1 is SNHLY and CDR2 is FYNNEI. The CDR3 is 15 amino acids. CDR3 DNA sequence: TGTGCCAGCAGTGAAGGCCGGGGAAGTCATGAAAAACTGTTTTTT. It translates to CASSEGRGSHEKLFF.